Presented here are 8 T cell receptor beta chains from one specimen sequenced in a study of PD-1 blockade in classical Hodgkin lymphoma. Profiled with immunoSEQ multiplex PCR; TCRdb holds only in-frame clones, not every one. The sample records 35,000 to 50,000 clones, approximately 70% being singletons. Relapse after autologous stem cell transplantation occurred in every patient, and brentuximab vedotin exposure varied. Sequencing used peripheral blood mononuclear cells (PBMCs), obtained before the second cycle of nivolumab. The receptors shown here come from a human donor with classical Hodgkin lymphoma.

The chain is built from TRBV28 and TRBJ1-1; D is uncertain. Looked up from germline, CDR1 is MDHEN and CDR2 is SYDVKM. V lost 5 bases and J 1 base, leaving 11 bases between the germline ends. The CDR3 is 14 residues long. The CDR3 protein is CASSIPPGNTEAFF. CDR3 DNA: TGTGCCAGCAGTATACCCCCGGGGAACACTGAAGCTTTCTTT.

This clone was seen more than once but under ten times. The chain combines TRBV7-9 with TRBJ2-3; either TRBD1 or TRBD2 may supply D (5 bases each). Trimming removed 5 bases at V and 5 bases at J, with 14 bases between. CDR1 SEHNR and CDR2 FQNEAQ come from the germline V gene (reference sequence). CDR3 length: 14 residues. CDR3 sequence reads: CASSPLGAIDTQYF. As DNA, the CDR3 is TGTGCCAGCAGCCCCCTCGGGGCAATAGATACGCAGTATTTT.

In its sample, this clone was seen a few times. The chain carries TRBV2 and TRBJ1-4; weak D call: TRBD1 (6 bases). The V gene lost 7 bases and the J gene lost 7 bases, with 19 bases spanning the gap. This CDR3 has 15 residues. CDR1 SNHLY and CDR2 FYNNEI come from the germline V gene. CDR3 residues: CASISNRVGTEKLFF. The CDR3, as DNA: TGTGCCAGCATCAGTAACAGGGTTGGGACTGAAAAACTGTTTTTT.

CDR3 nucleotide sequence: TGTGCCAGCAGCTTTCAGGCAGGGCTCTATGAGCAGTTCTTC. This codes for CASSFQAGLYEQFF. The rearrangement joins TRBV5-8 to TRBJ2-1; D may be TRBD1 (5 bases). Germline CDR1 SGHTS, CDR2 YDEGEE. This CDR3 is built from 14 residues. V dropped 2 bases and J dropped 8 bases, with 14 bases sitting between them.

The gene calls are TRBV4-1 and TRBJ2-7; D unresolved. The CDR3 extends over 14 amino acids. The germline gives CDR1 MGHRA, CDR2 YSYEKL. Trimming shortened V by 4 bases and J by 0 bases, and 10 bases separated the two germline ends. The DNA for the CDR3 is TGCGCCAGCAGCCTTTCCTGGGACTCCTACGAGCAGTACTTC. Translating gives CASSLSWDSYEQYF.

The chain joins TRBV30 to TRBJ2-7, with TRBD1 matching 7 bases. The V segment lost 0 bases and the J segment 12 bases; nucleotides outside the gene matches: 5. This CDR3 is built from 11 residues. CDR1 is GTSNPN, CDR2 SVGIG, per germline (reference sequence). The CDR3, as DNA: TGTGCCTGGAGTGTATACCCAGGGGGGTACTTC. It yields the protein CAWSVYPGGYF. Full variable domain (missing parts from reference TRBV30 and TRBJ2-7): SQTIHQWPATLVQPVGSPLSLECTVEGTSNPNLYWYRQAAGRGLQLLFYSVGIGQISSEVPQNLSASRPQDRQFILSSKKLLLSDSGFYLCAWSVYPGGYFGPGTRLTVT.

This clone was picked up a small number of times. DNA of the CDR3: TGTGCCAGCTCGGCGGGTTACTACGAGCAGTACTTC. This translates into CASSAGYYEQYF. V is TRBV2 and J is TRBJ2-7; D possibly corresponds to TRBD2 (5 bases). Trimming stripped 8 bases from V and 3 bases from J, with 11 bases between. From germline, CDR1 is SNHLY and CDR2 FYNNEI. The CDR3 loop spans 12 amino acids.

The chain couples TRBV7-6 to TRBJ2-7, with D possibly matching TRBD2 (6 bases). The CDR3 spans 14 residues. Trimming removed 5 bases from V and 2 bases from J, with 13 bases in between. Germline V lookup: CDR1 SGHVS, CDR2 FNYEAQ. In nucleotides, the CDR3 is TGTGCCAGCAGCCGCGGGACGGGGACCTACGAGCAGTACTTC. It yields the protein CASSRGTGTYEQYF.